This is a list of T cell receptor beta chains from one sample in a study of blood T cell repertoires in COVID-19. Data came from immunoSEQ multiplex PCR; TCRdb stores just in-frame clones and leaves some out. This table has 75,000 to 95,000 clones, roughly 80% appearing once. Sequencing was done on a sample of peripheral blood. These receptors were taken from a man aged 60 to 75 with COVID-19, enrolled during active disease. The CDR3 runs from the conserved cysteine through the conserved F or W. The order of the fields is D gene, J gene, V gene, clone size, CDR3 protein, CDR3 DNA. A D gene is named only where the DNA matches it firmly. Clone size appears in some rows only: once, few, many, or a class for an expanded clone.

D gene: -
J gene: TRBJ2-3
V gene: TRBV5-1
clone size: -
CDR3 protein: CASSLVLGRTLGSTDTQYF
CDR3 DNA: TGCGCCAGCAGCTTGGTGCTCGGACGAACACTAGGTAGCACAGATACGCAGTATTTT

D gene: TRBD2
J gene: TRBJ2-1
V gene: TRBV11-3
clone size: once
CDR3 protein: CASLISGRDNEQFF
CDR3 DNA: TGTGCCAGCCTAATTAGCGGGAGGGACAATGAGCAGTTCTTC

D gene: TRBD2
J gene: TRBJ2-3
V gene: TRBV5-1
clone size: -
CDR3 protein: CASSLNIAGGQEDTQYF
CDR3 DNA: TGCGCCAGCAGCTTAAATATAGCGGGGGGGCAGGAAGATACGCAGTATTTT

D gene: -
J gene: TRBJ2-6
V gene: TRBV9
clone size: -
CDR3 protein: CASSVGIGANVLTF
CDR3 DNA: TGTGCCAGCAGCGTAGGTATTGGGGCCAACGTCCTGACTTTC

D gene: -
J gene: TRBJ1-2
V gene: TRBV5-6
clone size: -
CDR3 protein: CASSLGANYGYTF
CDR3 DNA: TGTGCCAGCAGCCTCGGGGCTAACTATGGCTACACCTTC

D gene: -
J gene: TRBJ1-6
V gene: TRBV9
clone size: -
CDR3 protein: CASSVTTLDNSPLHF
CDR3 DNA: TGTGCCAGCAGCGTAACGACACTAGATAATTCACCCCTCCACTTT

D gene: -
J gene: TRBJ1-2
V gene: TRBV3-1/TRBV3-2
clone size: -
CDR3 protein: CASKTGNYGYTF
CDR3 DNA: TGTGCCAGCAAGACAGGCAACTATGGCTACACCTTC

D gene: -
J gene: TRBJ2-5
V gene: TRBV7-2
clone size: -
CDR3 protein: CASSLPGETQYF
CDR3 DNA: TGTGCCAGCAGCTTACCCGGGGAGACCCAGTACTTC

D gene: -
J gene: TRBJ1-1
V gene: TRBV2
clone size: -
CDR3 protein: CASSGKSGTRNTEAFF
CDR3 DNA: TGTGCCAGCAGTGGAAAGTCAGGCACGAGGAACACTGAAGCTTTCTTT

D gene: TRBD1
J gene: TRBJ1-2
V gene: TRBV5-1
clone size: -
CDR3 protein: CASSPTGGQGMSGYTF
CDR3 DNA: TGCGCCAGCAGCCCTACTGGGGGACAGGGAATGTCTGGCTACACCTTC

D gene: TRBD2
J gene: TRBJ2-7
V gene: TRBV19
clone size: -
CDR3 protein: CASSILAGLSYEQYF
CDR3 DNA: TGTGCCAGTAGTATCCTAGCGGGGCTTTCCTACGAGCAGTACTTC

D gene: -
J gene: TRBJ2-1
V gene: TRBV7-3
clone size: -
CDR3 protein: CASSSPGRRAESSYNEQFF
CDR3 DNA: TGTGCCAGCAGCTCCCCCGGGAGACGAGCCGAGAGCTCCTACAATGAGCAGTTCTTC

D gene: TRBD1
J gene: TRBJ2-3
V gene: TRBV6-5
clone size: few
CDR3 protein: CASSYEGAGRTDTQYF
CDR3 DNA: TGTGCCAGCAGTTATGAGGGGGCAGGGCGCACAGATACGCAGTATTTT

D gene: -
J gene: TRBJ1-5
V gene: TRBV5-1
clone size: -
CDR3 protein: CASSPGGGEQPQHF
CDR3 DNA: TGCGCCAGCAGCCCCGGCGGCGGGGAGCAGCCCCAGCATTTT

D gene: -
J gene: TRBJ1-1
V gene: TRBV6-5
clone size: -
CDR3 protein: CASSTTRYTEAFF
CDR3 DNA: TGTGCCAGCAGTACAACTAGGTACACTGAAGCTTTCTTT

D gene: TRBD2
J gene: TRBJ2-1
V gene: TRBV9
clone size: -
CDR3 protein: CASSEMGLAAYYNEQFF
CDR3 DNA: TGTGCCAGCAGCGAGATGGGACTAGCGGCTTACTACAATGAGCAGTTCTTC

D gene: -
J gene: TRBJ1-2
V gene: TRBV6-2/TRBV6-3
clone size: few
CDR3 protein: CASSSDSRGGYTF
CDR3 DNA: TGTGCCAGCAGTTCAGACAGTCGTGGGGGCTACACCTTC